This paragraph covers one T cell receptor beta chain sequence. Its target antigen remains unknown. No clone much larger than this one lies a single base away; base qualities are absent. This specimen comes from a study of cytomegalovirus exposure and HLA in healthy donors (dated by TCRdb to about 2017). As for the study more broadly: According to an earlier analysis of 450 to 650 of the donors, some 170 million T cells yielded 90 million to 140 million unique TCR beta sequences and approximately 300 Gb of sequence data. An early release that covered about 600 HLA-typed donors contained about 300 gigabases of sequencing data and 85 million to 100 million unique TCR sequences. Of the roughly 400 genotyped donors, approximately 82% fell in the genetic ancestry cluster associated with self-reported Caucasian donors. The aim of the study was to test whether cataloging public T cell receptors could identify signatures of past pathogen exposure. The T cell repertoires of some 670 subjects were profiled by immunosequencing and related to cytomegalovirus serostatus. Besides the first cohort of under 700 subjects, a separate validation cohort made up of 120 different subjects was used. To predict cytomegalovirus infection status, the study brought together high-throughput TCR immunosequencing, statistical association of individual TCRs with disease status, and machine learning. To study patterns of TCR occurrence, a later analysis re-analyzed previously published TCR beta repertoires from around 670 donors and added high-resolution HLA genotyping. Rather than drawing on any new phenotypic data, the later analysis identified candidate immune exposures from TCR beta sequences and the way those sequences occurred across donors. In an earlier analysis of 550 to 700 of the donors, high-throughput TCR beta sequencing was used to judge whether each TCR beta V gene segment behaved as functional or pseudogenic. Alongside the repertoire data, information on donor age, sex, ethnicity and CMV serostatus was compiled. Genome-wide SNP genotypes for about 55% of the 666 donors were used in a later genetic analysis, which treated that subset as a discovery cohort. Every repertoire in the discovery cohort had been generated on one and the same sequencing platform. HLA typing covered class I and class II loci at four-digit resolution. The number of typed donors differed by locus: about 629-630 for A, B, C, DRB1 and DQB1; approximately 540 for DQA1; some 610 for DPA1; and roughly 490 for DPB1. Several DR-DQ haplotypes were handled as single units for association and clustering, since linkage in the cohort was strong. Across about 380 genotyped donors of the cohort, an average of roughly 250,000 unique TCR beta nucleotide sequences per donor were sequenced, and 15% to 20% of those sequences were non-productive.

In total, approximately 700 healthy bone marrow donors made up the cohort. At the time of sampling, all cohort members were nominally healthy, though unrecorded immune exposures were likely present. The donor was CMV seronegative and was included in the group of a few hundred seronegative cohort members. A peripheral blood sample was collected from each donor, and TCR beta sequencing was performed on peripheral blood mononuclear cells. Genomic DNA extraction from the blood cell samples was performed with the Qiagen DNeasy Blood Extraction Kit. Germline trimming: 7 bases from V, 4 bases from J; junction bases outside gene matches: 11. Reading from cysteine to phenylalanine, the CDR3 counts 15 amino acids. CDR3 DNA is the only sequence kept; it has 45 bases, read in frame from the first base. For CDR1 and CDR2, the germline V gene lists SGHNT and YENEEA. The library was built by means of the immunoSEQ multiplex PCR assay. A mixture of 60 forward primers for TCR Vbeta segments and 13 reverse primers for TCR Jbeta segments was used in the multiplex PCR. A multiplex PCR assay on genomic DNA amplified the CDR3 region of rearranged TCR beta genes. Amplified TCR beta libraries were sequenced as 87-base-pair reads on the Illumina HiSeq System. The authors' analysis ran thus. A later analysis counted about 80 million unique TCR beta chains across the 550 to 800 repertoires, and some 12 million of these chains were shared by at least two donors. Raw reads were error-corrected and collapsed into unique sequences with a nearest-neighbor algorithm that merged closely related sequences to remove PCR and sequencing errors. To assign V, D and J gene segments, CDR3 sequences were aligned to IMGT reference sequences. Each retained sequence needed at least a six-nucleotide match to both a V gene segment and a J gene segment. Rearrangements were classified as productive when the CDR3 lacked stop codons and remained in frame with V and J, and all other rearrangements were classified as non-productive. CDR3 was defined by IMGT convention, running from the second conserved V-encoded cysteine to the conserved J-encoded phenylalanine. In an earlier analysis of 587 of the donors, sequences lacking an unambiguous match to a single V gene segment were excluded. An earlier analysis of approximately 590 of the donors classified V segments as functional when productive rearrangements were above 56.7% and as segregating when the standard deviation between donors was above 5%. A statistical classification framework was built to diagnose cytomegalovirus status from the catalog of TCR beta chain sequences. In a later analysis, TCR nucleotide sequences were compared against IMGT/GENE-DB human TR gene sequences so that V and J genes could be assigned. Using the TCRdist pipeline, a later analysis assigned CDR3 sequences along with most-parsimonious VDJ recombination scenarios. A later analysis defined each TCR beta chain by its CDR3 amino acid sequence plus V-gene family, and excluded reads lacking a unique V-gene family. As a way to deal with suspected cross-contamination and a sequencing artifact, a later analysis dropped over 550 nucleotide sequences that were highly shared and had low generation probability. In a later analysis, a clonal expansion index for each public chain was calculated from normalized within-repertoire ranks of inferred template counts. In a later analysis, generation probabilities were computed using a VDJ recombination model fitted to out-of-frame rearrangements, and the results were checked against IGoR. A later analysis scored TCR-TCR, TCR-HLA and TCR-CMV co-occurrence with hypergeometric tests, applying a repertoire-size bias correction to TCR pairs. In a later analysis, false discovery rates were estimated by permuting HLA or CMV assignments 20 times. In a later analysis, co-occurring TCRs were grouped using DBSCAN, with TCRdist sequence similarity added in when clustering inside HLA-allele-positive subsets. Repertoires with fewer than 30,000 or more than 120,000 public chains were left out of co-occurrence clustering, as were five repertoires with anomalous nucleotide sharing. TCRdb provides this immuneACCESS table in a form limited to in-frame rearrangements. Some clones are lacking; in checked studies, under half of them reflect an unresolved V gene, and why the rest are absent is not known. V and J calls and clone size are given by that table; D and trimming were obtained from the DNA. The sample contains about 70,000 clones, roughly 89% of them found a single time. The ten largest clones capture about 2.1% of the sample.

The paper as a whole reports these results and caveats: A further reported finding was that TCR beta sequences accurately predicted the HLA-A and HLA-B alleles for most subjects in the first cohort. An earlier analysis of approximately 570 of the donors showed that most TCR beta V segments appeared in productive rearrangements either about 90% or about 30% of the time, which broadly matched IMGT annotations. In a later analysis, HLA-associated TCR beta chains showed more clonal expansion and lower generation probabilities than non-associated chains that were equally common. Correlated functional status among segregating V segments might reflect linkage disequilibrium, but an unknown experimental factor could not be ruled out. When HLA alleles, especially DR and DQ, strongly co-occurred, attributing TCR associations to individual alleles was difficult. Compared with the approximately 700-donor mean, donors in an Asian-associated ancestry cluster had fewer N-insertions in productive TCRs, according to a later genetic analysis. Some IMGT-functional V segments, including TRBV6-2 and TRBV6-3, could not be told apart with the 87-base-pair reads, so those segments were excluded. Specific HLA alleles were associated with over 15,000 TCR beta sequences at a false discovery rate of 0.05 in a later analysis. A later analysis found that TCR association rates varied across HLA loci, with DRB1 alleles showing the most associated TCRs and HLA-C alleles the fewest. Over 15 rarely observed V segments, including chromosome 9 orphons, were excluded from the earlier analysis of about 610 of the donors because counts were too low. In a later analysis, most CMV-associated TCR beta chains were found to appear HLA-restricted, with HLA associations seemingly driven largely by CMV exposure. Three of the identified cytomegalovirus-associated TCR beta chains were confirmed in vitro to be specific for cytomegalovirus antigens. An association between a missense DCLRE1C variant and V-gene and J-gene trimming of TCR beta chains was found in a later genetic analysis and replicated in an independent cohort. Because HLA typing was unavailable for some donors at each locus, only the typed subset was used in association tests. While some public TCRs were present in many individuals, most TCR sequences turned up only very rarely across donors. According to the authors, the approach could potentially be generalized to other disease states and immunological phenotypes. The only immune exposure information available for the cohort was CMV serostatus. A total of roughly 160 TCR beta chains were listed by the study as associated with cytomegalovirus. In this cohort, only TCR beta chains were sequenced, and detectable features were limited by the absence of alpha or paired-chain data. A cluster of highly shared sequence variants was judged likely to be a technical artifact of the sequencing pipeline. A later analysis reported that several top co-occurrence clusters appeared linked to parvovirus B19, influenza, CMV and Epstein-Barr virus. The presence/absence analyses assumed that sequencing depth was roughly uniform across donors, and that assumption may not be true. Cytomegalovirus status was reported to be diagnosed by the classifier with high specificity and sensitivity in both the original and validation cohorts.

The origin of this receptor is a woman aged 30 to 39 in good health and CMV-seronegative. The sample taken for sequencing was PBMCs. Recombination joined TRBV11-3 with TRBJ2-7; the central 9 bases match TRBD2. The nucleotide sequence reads TGTGCCAGCACCTCGACGACTAGCGGCTTATACGAGCAGTACTTC. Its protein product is CASTSTTSGLYEQYF. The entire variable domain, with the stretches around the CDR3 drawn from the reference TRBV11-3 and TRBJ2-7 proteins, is EAGVVQSPRYKIIEKKQPVAFWCNPISGHNTLYWYLQNLGQGPELLIRYENEEAVDDSQLPKDRFSAERLKGVDSTLKIQPAELGDSAVYLCASTSTTSGLYEQYFGPGTRLTVT.